Presented here are 15 T cell receptor beta chains from one specimen sequenced in a study of T cells in Graves' hyperthyroidism and ophthalmopathy. RNA transcripts provided the source from which TCR beta CDR3 regions were amplified. The HTBI primer set drove a first-round RT-PCR of the TCR CDR3. TCRdb re-derived calls from the multiplex PCR reads in MiXCR, one entry per CDR3 protein. The sample includes a few hundred thousand distinct CDR3 sequences, just over 45% of them seen just once. Source material: peripheral blood or thyroid tissue (not recorded which). The origin of the receptors is a woman aged 18-29 years with Graves' hyperthyroidism.

This clonotype was detected only a few times. The rearrangement uses TRBV14 and TRBJ2-7; TRBD2 might be the D (6 bases). CDR1 is SGHDN, CDR2 FVKESK, per germline. CDR3 length: 16 residues. The V end was cut by 6 bases, the J end by 2 bases, with 20 bases between. CDR3 region: CASSSAGSGLTYEQYF. In DNA form, the CDR3 reads TGTGCCAGCAGTTCCGCGGGATCAGGACTTACCTACGAGCAGTACTTC.

This clonotype was seen just once. V usage is TRBV10-3 and J usage is TRBJ1-5; possibly TRBD1 for D (6 bases). The CDR3 has 16 amino acids. The germline V gene has CDR1 ENHRY and CDR2 SYGVKD. Trimming stripped 8 bases from V and 6 bases from J, with 23 bases between. The CDR3 DNA follows: TGTGCCATCGGTAAGTCGCCACGGGGGGCCGTTCAGCCCCAGCATTTT. This gives the protein CAIGKSPRGAVQPQHF.

This clonotype was seen ten or more times. The chain uses TRBV6-6 and TRBJ1-2; a possible D gene is TRBD1 (5 bases). V lost 6 bases to trimming and J lost 7 bases, with 12 bases between them. This CDR3 spans 12 amino acids. Germline V gene lookup returns CDR1 MNHNY and CDR2 SVGAGI (reference sequence). The CDR3 DNA is TGTGCCAGCAGGAGGGGCCCTGGTGGCTACACCTTC. Translation: CASRRGPGGYTF.

V is TRBV18 and J is TRBJ1-1; TRBD1 agrees at 8 bases. CDR1 KGHSH and CDR2 LQKENI come from the germline V gene. The length of the CDR3 is 17 residues. The junction had 10 bases not matched to a gene; V was cut back by 0 bases and J by 4 bases. As DNA, the CDR3 is TGTGCCAGCTCACCACCGAGCAGGGGGCGATTAGGCACTGAAGCTTTCTTT. Translation: CASSPPSRGRLGTEAFF.

This chain uses TRBV2 with TRBJ1-5; D perhaps matches TRBD1 (5 bases). CDR1 and CDR2 (germline): SNHLY, FYNNEI. Trimming pared 4 bases from V and 16 bases from J, leaving 17 bases between. This CDR3 spans 12 amino acids. The chain's CDR3 is CASSVSSGTPHF. DNA of the CDR3: TGTGCCAGCAGTGTATCTAGCGGGACGCCCCATTTT.

This clonotype came up a few times. V usage is TRBV10-3 and J usage is TRBJ2-5; D not certain. Germline CDR1 is ENHRY and CDR2 is SYGVKD. The CDR3 loop spans 11 amino acids. Trimming cost V 4 bases and J 4 bases, with 4 bases left between them. Here the CDR3 reads CAISGGETQYF. CDR3 in DNA: TGTGCCATCAGTGGGGGAGAGACCCAGTACTTC.

As for this clonotype: This may be a read error, as it is one base from a much larger clone. This rearrangement joins TRBV10-3 to TRBJ2-7; 10 bases are a match to TRBD1. The CDR3 length is 16 residues. Germline trimming cut 10 bases from V and 5 bases from J; bases unmatched to any gene: 17. The germline gives CDR1 ENHRY, CDR2 SYGVKD. CDR3 sequence (DNA): TGTGCCAGCGGTTACCCGGGACAGGGGATCGCCGACGAGCAGTACTTC. This codes for CASGYPGQGIADEQYF.

The chain employs TRBV2 and TRBJ2-1; 9 bases align to TRBD2. Trimming took 2 bases from V and 8 from J; bases not matched to a gene: 10. This CDR3 has 16 residues. Germline V gene lookup returns CDR1 SNHLY and CDR2 FYNNEI. The CDR3 loop reads CASSELAGKMGYEQFF. In DNA, the CDR3 is TGTGCCAGCAGTGAACTAGCGGGGAAGATGGGATATGAGCAGTTCTTC. The variable domain in full, with the rest retrieved from reference TRBV2 and TRBJ2-1, is EPEVTQTPSHQVTQMGQEVILRCVPISNHLYFYWYRQILGQKVEFLVSFYNNEISEKSEIFDDQFSVERPDGSNFTLKIRSTKLEDSAMYFCASSELAGKMGYEQFFGPGTRLTVL.

This sequence joins TRBV7-6 and TRBJ1-5, with D unresolved. The V gene's germline CDR1 is SGHVS and CDR2 FNYEAQ. V lost 4 bases and J lost 6, with 13 bases in between. The CDR3 covers 14 residues. In DNA form, the CDR3 reads TGTGCCAGCAGCTCAAAGGGCAGAACTCAGCCCCAGCATTTT. This translates into CASSSKGRTQPQHF.

The chain couples TRBV24-1 to TRBJ2-5; 10 bases fit TRBD1. The J segment lost 9 bases and the V segment lost 4 bases, leaving 13 bases of the junction unmatched. Germline V gene data show CDR1 as KGHDR and CDR2 as SFDVKD. CDR3 length: 16 residues. CDR3: CATSDPTGGRNQPQYF. CDR3 sequence (DNA): TGTGCCACCAGTGACCCGACAGGGGGCCGCAATCAGCCCCAGTACTTC.

V gene TRBV7-3 combines with J gene TRBJ1-5, with 9 bases that match TRBD2. Judging by the DNA end, TRBJ2-3 fits better; the J call may be wrong. There are 16 residues in the CDR3. The germline gives CDR1 SGHTA, CDR2 FQGTGA. CDR3: CASSLTAGGPPHTQYF. The CDR3 DNA reads as TGTGCCAGCAGCTTAACAGCGGGAGGACCCCCTCATACGCAGTATTTT.

This clonotype was observed many times. V and J are TRBV3-1 and TRBJ1-2, with TRBD1 as a possible D gene (5 bases). Between the trimmed V and J ends, which lost 3 bases and 0 bases, there was a span of 11 bases. Germline lookup yields CDR1 LGHDT and CDR2 YNNKEL (reference sequence). This CDR3 region has 15 residues. CDR3 nucleotides: TGTGCCAGCAGCCATGAGGGGACCTCTAACTATGGCTACACCTTC. Translating it yields CASSHEGTSNYGYTF.

As for this clonotype: Since a much larger clone is just one base distant, this may be a read error. The chain joins TRBV6-5 to TRBJ2-7, with D tentatively TRBD1 or TRBD2 (5 bases each). CDR1 and CDR2 from the germline V gene are MNHEY and SVGAGI. The CDR3 is 12 amino acids. V was pared by 6 bases and J by 3 bases, with 9 bases between. As DNA, the CDR3 is TGTGCCAGCAGCGGGGACCTCTACGAGCAGTACTTC. This gives the protein CASSGDLYEQYF.

The chain couples TRBV4-2 to TRBJ2-6; 9 nucleotides line up with TRBD1. Per germline, CDR1 LGHNA and CDR2 YNFKEQ. The length of the CDR3 is 16 residues. Trimming took 4 bases from V and 12 from J; bases not matched to a gene: 13. The CDR3 here is CASSPGDRAPSGVLTF. CDR3 DNA: TGTGCCAGCAGCCCAGGGGACAGGGCCCCTTCGGGCGTCCTGACTTTC.

The chain employs TRBV5-4 and TRBJ1-5; 12 bases fit TRBD1. The CDR3 loop spans 17 amino acids. CDR1 SGHNT and CDR2 YYREEE come from the germline V gene (reference sequence). After removal of 3 bases from V and 4 bases from J, the junction contained 8 bases not matched to a gene. This chain's CDR3 is CASSSGQGAHRNQPQHF. CDR3 DNA sequence: TGTGCCAGCAGCTCGGGACAGGGGGCTCATCGAAATCAGCCCCAGCATTTT.